The 23 T cell receptor beta chains presented below share a single source sample, sequenced in a study of blood T cell repertoires in COVID-19. Sequenced by immunoSEQ multiplex PCR; TCRdb stores in-frame clones only, minus some. The table lists tens of thousands of clones, roughly 80% of them singletons, with approximately 10% in the top ten. Sequencing was done on a sample of peripheral blood. Source of these receptors: a man in his sixties or seventies with acute or convalescent COVID-19.

The gene calls are TRBV7-2 and TRBJ1-1, with D tentatively TRBD1 (5 bases). Trimming took off 5 bases at V and 5 bases at J, with 15 bases between the two ends. Germline loops: CDR1 SGHTA, CDR2 FQGNSA. This CDR3 spans 14 amino acids. DNA of the CDR3: TGTGCCAGCAGCCCAAGTTGGGGGGGAACTGAAGCTTTCTTT. This sequence encodes CASSPSWGGTEAFF.

Judged by abundance, this clone is medium-sized (0.01 to 0.1%). The V call is TRBV9, the J call TRBJ2-5; the match to TRBD2 covers 11 bases. The CDR3 is 14 residues long. The germline gives CDR1 SGDLS, CDR2 YYNGEE. V dropped 3 bases and J dropped 5; count of bases not matched to a gene: 3. The CDR3 DNA follows: TGTGCCAGCAGCGGTAGCGGGGGGGGTGAGACCCAGTACTTC. Protein: CASSGSGGGETQYF.

The chain uses TRBV6-6 and TRBJ2-1, with D perhaps TRBD2 (5 bases). The CDR3 is 14 amino acids. The V and J ends lost 5 bases and 2 bases respectively, with 10 bases between them. Germline loops: CDR1 MNHNY, CDR2 SVGAGI (reference sequence). CDR3 region: CASSPKAAYNEQFF. The CDR3 region has the DNA TGTGCCAGCAGTCCGAAAGCGGCCTACAATGAGCAGTTCTTC.

The chain links TRBV28 to TRBJ2-7; perhaps TRBD1 as D (6 bases). This CDR3 spans 15 amino acids. Germline CDR1 MDHEN, CDR2 SYDVKM. The V end lost 6 bases, the J end lost 2 bases, and 17 bases lay between the germline ends. The CDR3 protein is CASSLIRDTTYEQYF. The CDR3 coding sequence is TGTGCCAGCAGCTTAATCCGGGACACAACCTACGAGCAGTACTTC.

This clone has just a few counts. The chain links TRBV3-1 (or the pseudogene TRBV3-2) to TRBJ2-1; 16 bases match TRBD2. Germline V lookup: CDR1 LGHDT, CDR2 YNNKEL (reference sequence). This CDR3 is built from 15 residues. Trimming removed 4 bases from V and 10 bases from J; junction bases left unmatched: 4. The CDR3 nucleotides are TGTGCCAGCAGCCGAGGGACTAGCGGGGGGGGAGAGCAGTTCTTC. Its protein is CASSRGTSGGGEQFF.

V usage is TRBV5-1 and J usage is TRBJ2-3; 8 bases agree with TRBD2. Germline CDR1 SGHRS, CDR2 YFSETQ. Trimming cost V 0 bases and J 4 bases; bases outside gene matches: 7. The CDR3 totals 16 residues. The CDR3 reads CASSLGAVSGADTQYF. The CDR3, as DNA: TGCGCCAGCAGCTTGGGAGCGGTTAGCGGGGCAGATACGCAGTATTTT.

The chain recombines TRBV7-8 with TRBJ2-1, with unresolved D. The CDR3 consists of 13 residues. Deletions cut 5 bases from V and 8 bases from J, with 13 bases between. Germline-derived CDR1 and CDR2 are SGHVS and FQNEAQ. CDR3 coding DNA: TGTGCCAGCAGCCGCCTCGTACTTGATGAGCAGTTCTTC. Its translation is CASSRLVLDEQFF.

The chain is built from TRBV7-2 and TRBJ2-3; 7 bases match TRBD1. Germline CDR1 SGHTA, CDR2 FQGNSA. The CDR3 length is 15 residues. Trimming removed 5 bases from V and 3 bases from J; junction bases left unmatched: 8. The DNA for the CDR3 is TGTGCCAGCAGCCTCCGTAAGGGGGCTACAGATACGCAGTATTTT. It translates to CASSLRKGATDTQYF.

The CDR3 here is CASSKDRVENIQYF. CDR3 nucleotides: TGTGCCAGCAGTAAAGACAGGGTGGAAAACATTCAGTACTTC. The chain couples TRBV25-1 to TRBJ2-4, with 7 bases that match TRBD1. This CDR3 has 14 residues. The ends lost 5 bases at V and 5 bases at J; junction bases unmatched: 6. CDR1 MGHDK and CDR2 SYGVNS come from the germline V gene.

This clone was seen just once. This chain links TRBV28 with TRBJ1-4; TRBD1 might be the D (6 bases). This CDR3 has 13 residues. V dropped 10 bases and J dropped 8 bases, with 17 bases sitting between them. CDR1 is MDHEN, CDR2 SYDVKM, per germline. CDR3 sequence (DNA): TGTGCCACCTCCCTTGGGGGGGGCGAAAAACTGTTTTTT. It codes for CATSLGGGEKLFF.

The chain is built from TRBV24-1 and TRBJ2-1; 9 bases are a match to TRBD2. J lost 2 bases, V lost 0 bases, and 1 base had no gene match. The CDR3 runs 16 residues. Germline assignment: CDR1 KGHDR and CDR2 SFDVKD. CDR3 DNA: TGTGCCACCAGTGATTTGGGCGGGGGGGCCTACAATGAGCAGTTCTTC. Translated: CATSDLGGGAYNEQFF.

This clone appeared once. The J gene is TRBJ2-1, the V gene TRBV28; D may be TRBD2 (6 bases). The length of the CDR3 is 15 residues. V shed 7 bases and J shed 0 bases, with 13 bases lying between them. Per the germline V gene, CDR1 is MDHEN and CDR2 is SYDVKM. As DNA, the CDR3 is TGTGCCAGCATTTCGGGACTTAGCTCCTACAATGAGCAGTTCTTC. Its translation is CASISGLSSYNEQFF.

The CDR3 DNA reads TGTGCCAGCAGCGTAGGGGGTGACAGGGTTGGGACCCAGTACTTC. As protein: CASSVGGDRVGTQYF. V usage is TRBV9 and J usage is TRBJ2-5; 7 nucleotides line up with TRBD1. The CDR3 covers 15 residues. Germline lookup yields CDR1 SGDLS and CDR2 YYNGEE. V trimming: 0 bases; J trimming: 7 bases; junction bases outside the gene matches: 9.

The rearrangement links TRBV11-2 to TRBJ2-2, with 9 bases aligning to TRBD2. Germline CDR1 and CDR2: SGHAT and FQNNGV. This CDR3 is built from 15 residues. The J segment lost 2 bases and the V segment lost 5 bases, leaving 3 bases of the junction unmatched. The CDR3 here is CASSRSGGNTGELFF. In DNA form, the CDR3 reads TGTGCCAGCAGCCGTAGCGGGGGAAACACCGGGGAGCTGTTTTTT.

This clone has just one count. The V gene is TRBV7-9, the J gene TRBJ1-5, with 9 nucleotides matching TRBD1. J lost 6 bases, V lost 3 bases, and 3 bases had no gene match. The V gene's germline CDR1 is SEHNR and CDR2 FQNEAQ (reference sequence). This CDR3 spans 14 amino acids. The CDR3 DNA follows: TGTGCCAGCAGCTTTGGGACAGGGATTCAGCCCCAGCATTTT. Amino acids: CASSFGTGIQPQHF.

A few counts support this clone. V gene TRBV4-2 combines with J gene TRBJ2-2; D unresolved. V was cut by 3 bases and J by 7 bases, with 15 bases left in between. The CDR3 has 15 amino acids. Germline loops: CDR1 LGHNA, CDR2 YNFKEQ. The CDR3 is CASSQESALSGELFF. The CDR3 nucleotides are TGTGCCAGCAGCCAGGAGTCCGCGTTAAGCGGGGAGCTGTTTTTT.

The chain uses TRBV28 and TRBJ1-5; D possibly corresponds to TRBD1 (5 bases). The ends were cut back, 3 bases at V and 4 bases at J, with 10 bases in the middle. CDR1 is MDHEN, CDR2 SYDVKM, per germline. The CDR3 runs 14 residues. The CDR3 DNA reads TGTGCCAGCAGTTTTGGGGGGTCGAATCAGCCCCAGCATTTT. Amino acid sequence: CASSFGGSNQPQHF.

This clone showed up just once. The chain links TRBV29-1 to TRBJ2-5, with 15 bases aligning to TRBD2. Germline V gene sequence: CDR1 SQVTM, CDR2 ANQGSEA. The CDR3 is made up of 16 amino acids. With V trimmed by 6 bases and J by 5 bases, 10 bases remained unmatched. The CDR3 loop reads CSVLGLAGGVGETQYF. The DNA for the CDR3 is TGCAGCGTCCTTGGACTAGCGGGGGGGGTTGGTGAGACCCAGTACTTC.

In its sample, this clone was seen once. This chain links TRBV28 with TRBJ1-2, with D possibly matching TRBD1 (5 bases). V shed 7 bases and J shed 8 bases, with 26 bases lying between them. The CDR3 sequence is 16 residues long. The germline V gene encodes CDR1 MDHEN and CDR2 SYDVKM. CDR3 DNA: TGTGCCAGCACCTCAGAAGGGGTACGCGGGGCGCGGGGCTACACCTTC. Translating gives CASTSEGVRGARGYTF.

This sequence joins TRBV18 and TRBJ2-1, with a weak D call TRBD1 (6 bases). Germline V gives CDR1 KGHSH, CDR2 LQKENI. The V end lost 2 bases, the J end lost 4 bases, and 12 bases lay between the germline ends. The CDR3 is made up of 15 amino acids. CDR3 residues: CASSPSTGLYNEQFF. The CDR3 nucleotides read TGTGCCAGCTCACCATCTACAGGGTTGTACAATGAGCAGTTCTTC.

The sample holds one count of this clone. This sequence joins TRBV3-1 (or the pseudogene TRBV3-2) and TRBJ1-3; D gene unclear. Germline values: CDR1 LGHDT, CDR2 YNNKEL (reference sequence). V was shortened by 4 bases and J by 0 bases, with 16 bases between the two germline ends. This CDR3 spans 17 amino acids. CDR3 coding DNA: TGTGCCAGCAGCCCAATAGTCGGCACAGCCTCTGGAAACACCATATATTTT. Amino acid sequence: CASSPIVGTASGNTIYF.

To note about this clone: This may come from a read error, since a much larger clone is one base off. V is TRBV15 and J is TRBJ1-5; D is possibly TRBD1 (5 bases). CDR3 length equals 14 residues. Germline loops: CDR1 LNHNV, CDR2 YYDKDF (reference sequence). Here the CDR3 reads CATGSWGVNQPQHF. CDR3 bases: TGTGCCACCGGCAGCTGGGGGGTCAATCAGCCCCAGCATTTT.

The chain couples TRBV24-1 to TRBJ2-5, with D tentatively TRBD2 (6 bases). V lost 4 bases and J 5 bases, leaving 19 bases between the germline ends. This CDR3 is 16 amino acids long. Germline V gene lookup returns CDR1 KGHDR and CDR2 SFDVKD. CDR3 DNA sequence: TGTGCCACCAGTGACCCTCCGGGTGGAGGGATGGAGACCCAGTACTTC. Translated, it gives CATSDPPGGGMETQYF.